A selection of T cell receptor beta chains follows, all from one sample in a study of blood T cell repertoires in COVID-19. The repertoire was sequenced with immunoSEQ multiplex PCR; TCRdb's copy has only in-frame clones and lacks some. The sample holds roughly 400,000 clones; over 75% are singletons and the top ten take about 1.4%. Source material: PBMCs or T cells enriched from blood (not recorded which). The receptors derive from a woman aged 18-29 years who had been exposed to COVID-19. Each CDR3 is given with its conserved first and last residue. D genes are given only for firm matches. A clone size is listed for some rows: how often the clone was seen (once, few, many), or a class if it is expanded.

D gene: NA; V gene: TRBV5-6; clone size: NA; J gene: TRBJ1-2; CDR3 DNA: TGTGCCAGCAGCTTGGGAGCAGGGAAGGGCTACACCTTC; CDR3 protein: CASSLGAGKGYTF
D gene: TRBD1; V gene: TRBV6-5; clone size: NA; J gene: TRBJ1-4; CDR3 DNA: TGTGCCAGCAGCCGGGACAGGGGGCGCGTTGAAAAACTGTTTTTT; CDR3 protein: CASSRDRGRVEKLFF
D gene: TRBD1; V gene: TRBV2; clone size: NA; J gene: TRBJ2-7; CDR3 DNA: TGTGCCAGCAGTGGAGACCGGGACAGGGTAAACGAGCAGTACTTC; CDR3 protein: CASSGDRDRVNEQYF
D gene: TRBD2; V gene: TRBV6-5; clone size: NA; J gene: TRBJ2-3; CDR3 DNA: TGTGCCAGCAGTTATGTTGCGGGAGTATCCGATACGCAGTATTTT; CDR3 protein: CASSYVAGVSDTQYF
D gene: TRBD1; V gene: TRBV7-9; clone size: once; J gene: TRBJ2-3; CDR3 DNA: TGTGCCAGCAGCTCGTTGGGACAGAGCACAGATACGCAGTATTTT; CDR3 protein: CASSSLGQSTDTQYF
D gene: TRBD1; V gene: TRBV30; clone size: NA; J gene: TRBJ1-5; CDR3 DNA: TGTGCCTGGAGTGGGTCGACAGGGAATCAGCCCCAGCATTTT; CDR3 protein: CAWSGSTGNQPQHF
D gene: NA; V gene: TRBV1; clone size: NA; J gene: TRBJ2-4; CDR3 DNA: TGCACCAGCAGCGCCCGCCTGGGAGGGATAACCAAAAACATTCAGTACTTC; CDR3 protein: CTSSARLGGITKNIQYF
D gene: TRBD1; V gene: TRBV28; clone size: NA; J gene: TRBJ2-7; CDR3 DNA: TGTGCCAGCAGTCAACCGGGACAGGGAGGCGAGCAGTACTTC; CDR3 protein: CASSQPGQGGEQYF
D gene: TRBD2; V gene: TRBV28; clone size: NA; J gene: TRBJ2-7; CDR3 DNA: TGTGCCAGCAGCGGAACGGGGGGGGCGGAGTACGAGCAGTACTTC; CDR3 protein: CASSGTGGAEYEQYF
D gene: TRBD2; V gene: TRBV15; clone size: NA; J gene: TRBJ2-7; CDR3 DNA: TGTGCCACCAGCAGCCTGACTAGCGGGAGTAACGAGCAGTACTTC; CDR3 protein: CATSSLTSGSNEQYF
D gene: NA; V gene: TRBV9; clone size: once; J gene: TRBJ2-3; CDR3 DNA: TGTGCCAGCAGCGTAGGCCCTTCGGGGGATACGCAGTATTTT; CDR3 protein: CASSVGPSGDTQYF
D gene: NA; V gene: TRBV4-3; clone size: NA; J gene: TRBJ2-3; CDR3 DNA: TGCGCCAGCAGGCAGGGCCATAGCACAGATACGCAGTATTTT; CDR3 protein: CASRQGHSTDTQYF
D gene: NA; V gene: TRBV7-2; clone size: NA; J gene: TRBJ2-7; CDR3 DNA: TGTGCCAGCAGGTTCGGGACGGACAGCTACGAGCAGTACTTC; CDR3 protein: CASRFGTDSYEQYF
D gene: TRBD1; V gene: TRBV5-1; clone size: NA; J gene: TRBJ1-2; CDR3 DNA: TGCGCCAGCAGCCCTGACAGGGGCTATGGCTACACCTTC; CDR3 protein: CASSPDRGYGYTF
D gene: TRBD2; V gene: TRBV7-3; clone size: NA; J gene: TRBJ2-1; CDR3 DNA: TGTGCCAGCAGCCAACTAGCGGGGGACTACAATGAGCAGTTCTTC; CDR3 protein: CASSQLAGDYNEQFF
D gene: NA; V gene: TRBV28; clone size: NA; J gene: TRBJ2-7; CDR3 DNA: TGTGCCAGCAGGCAACCCTTTAGCTCCTACGAGCAGTACTTC; CDR3 protein: CASRQPFSSYEQYF
D gene: NA; V gene: TRBV7-7; clone size: NA; J gene: TRBJ2-1; CDR3 DNA: TGTGCCAGCAGCTTAGCGGGGGGCAATGAGCAGTTCTTC; CDR3 protein: CASSLAGGNEQFF
D gene: NA; V gene: TRBV28; clone size: NA; J gene: TRBJ2-3; CDR3 DNA: TGTGCCAGCAGTTCAGCGGTTTCGGGCCAAAAAGCAGATACGCAGTATTTT; CDR3 protein: CASSSAVSGQKADTQYF
D gene: TRBD1; V gene: TRBV11-2; clone size: once; J gene: TRBJ2-5; CDR3 DNA: TGTGCCAGCAGTCACCGGGACAGGGGGCGAGAGACCCAGTACTTC; CDR3 protein: CASSHRDRGRETQYF
D gene: NA; V gene: TRBV4-3; clone size: NA; J gene: TRBJ1-6; CDR3 DNA: TGCGCCAGCAGCCAAGATCGACAGAGCTCCTATAATTCACCCCTCCACTTT; CDR3 protein: CASSQDRQSSYNSPLHF
D gene: TRBD2; V gene: TRBV28; clone size: NA; J gene: TRBJ2-2; CDR3 DNA: TGTGCCAGCAGTTTACTTATGTGGCGGGGGGCGAACACCGGGGAGCTGTTTTTT; CDR3 protein: CASSLLMWRGANTGELFF
D gene: NA; V gene: TRBV6-5; clone size: NA; J gene: TRBJ2-2; CDR3 DNA: TGTGCCAGCGGCAATAGACAGGCTAACACCGGGGAGCTGTTTTTT; CDR3 protein: CASGNRQANTGELFF
D gene: NA; V gene: TRBV14; clone size: NA; J gene: TRBJ2-5; CDR3 DNA: TGTGCCAGCAGCCAAGGGGCGGGGAGCCAAGAGACCCAGTACTTC; CDR3 protein: CASSQGAGSQETQYF
D gene: NA; V gene: TRBV10-3; clone size: NA; J gene: TRBJ1-5; CDR3 DNA: TGTGCCATCAGTGAATCAGGGATCATTGGACAGCCCCAGCATTTT; CDR3 protein: CAISESGIIGQPQHF
D gene: NA; V gene: TRBV28; clone size: NA; J gene: TRBJ2-7; CDR3 DNA: TGTGCCAGCAGTTTATCTGGGAGGGGGGGCGAAAGTTTTTTC; CDR3 protein: CASSLSGRGGESFF
D gene: TRBD2; V gene: TRBV3-1/TRBV3-2; clone size: NA; J gene: TRBJ2-6; CDR3 DNA: TGTGCCAGCAGCCAAGATATAGCGGGATCTGGGGCCAACGTCCTGACTTTC; CDR3 protein: CASSQDIAGSGANVLTF
D gene: NA; V gene: TRBV7-2; clone size: NA; J gene: TRBJ2-1; CDR3 DNA: TGTGCCAGCAGCTCCGGCCTGGGGGCCAATGAGCAGTTCTTC; CDR3 protein: CASSSGLGANEQFF